One sample yielded the 27 T cell receptor beta chains listed below, sequenced in a study of shared clonotypes between healthy human individuals. The data were produced by immunoSEQ multiplex PCR, yet TCRdb's version contains in-frame clones alone and is incomplete. The sample consists of fewer than 400,000 clones, around 74% of them appearing once. Sequences were obtained from memory CD4+ T cells sorted from blood. Subset: CD45RA-negative fraction. These receptors all stem from a man younger than 45 in good health.

The V and J genes are TRBV18 and TRBJ2-1; D is ambiguous. Germline loops: CDR1 KGHSH, CDR2 LQKENI. CDR3 length equals 15 residues. Trimming cost V 3 bases and J 1 base, with 10 bases left between them. Here the CDR3 reads CASSPAQISYNEQFF. In nucleotides, the CDR3 is TGTGCCAGCTCACCGGCACAAATTTCCTACAATGAGCAGTTCTTC.

The chain has TRBV4-1 and TRBJ1-2; TRBD1 is a possible D gene (5 bases). V shed 0 bases and J shed 5 bases, with 7 bases lying between them. The CDR3 is 13 residues long. CDR1 and CDR2 (germline): MGHRA, YSYEKL. In DNA form, the CDR3 reads TGCGCCAGCAGCCAAGACAGGGCTTATGGCTACACCTTC. It codes for CASSQDRAYGYTF.

V is TRBV10-2 and J is TRBJ1-2; possibly TRBD1 for D (6 bases). From germline, CDR1 is WSHSY and CDR2 SAAADI. V shed 3 bases and J shed 7 bases, with 15 bases lying between them. The CDR3 totals 14 residues. The CDR3 coding sequence is TGCGCCAGCAGTGACCATGAGGGGGGGCCTGGCTACACCTTC. It yields the protein CASSDHEGGPGYTF.

This clone was observed a handful of times. The chain couples TRBV18 to TRBJ2-7, with 9 bases lining up with TRBD2. V trimming: 3 bases; J trimming: 4 bases; junction bases outside the gene matches: 7. The CDR3 covers 15 residues. CDR1 is KGHSH, CDR2 LQKENI, per germline. The CDR3 protein is CASSPEAGGPYEQYF. The CDR3 DNA follows: TGTGCCAGCTCACCCGAGGCGGGAGGGCCGTACGAGCAGTACTTC.

The V gene is TRBV19, the J gene TRBJ1-2; 7 bases align to TRBD1. CDR1 and CDR2 from the germline V gene are LNHDA and SQIVND (reference sequence). This CDR3 is built from 14 residues. The trim removed 3 bases at V and 4 bases at J, leaving 5 bases unmatched. CDR3: CASSMGQPFYGYTF. Written as DNA, the CDR3 is TGTGCCAGTAGTATGGGACAGCCATTCTATGGCTACACCTTC.

V is TRBV18 and J is TRBJ1-4; D is unresolved. Trimming took 3 bases from V and 5 from J, leaving 7 bases between them. CDR1 KGHSH and CDR2 LQKENI come from the germline V gene. The CDR3 runs 13 residues. CDR3 region: CASSPWENEKLFF. CDR3 DNA: TGTGCCAGCTCACCGTGGGAGAATGAAAAACTGTTTTTT.

A few counts support this clone. The chain has TRBV27 and TRBJ2-7, with no clear D. Trimming stripped 10 bases from V and 3 bases from J, with 25 bases between. Germline CDR1 MNHEY, CDR2 SMNVEV (reference sequence). This CDR3 contains 16 residues. CDR3 nucleotides: TGTGCCACCGGCCCGTCGGCTGTCCTAATTAGCTACGAGCAGTACTTC. This codes for CATGPSAVLISYEQYF.

The V call is TRBV4-1, the J call TRBJ1-3; 7 bases fit TRBD1. Germline V gene lookup returns CDR1 MGHRA and CDR2 YSYEKL. V shed 3 bases and J 9 bases; nucleotides not matched to a gene: 5. The CDR3 spans 13 residues. CDR3 sequence: CASSQDTGVTIYF. The CDR3 bases are TGCGCCAGCAGCCAGGACACAGGGGTCACCATATATTTT.

This clone was counted a few times. This rearrangement joins TRBV28 to TRBJ2-1; 10 nucleotides align to TRBD2. Germline V gives CDR1 MDHEN, CDR2 SYDVKM. The CDR3 runs 15 residues. Unmatched junction bases numbered 7, after V lost 7 bases and J lost 4 bases. CDR3 sequence (DNA): TGTGCCAGCACTGGGGGACTAGCGTTGTACAATGAGCAGTTCTTC. It yields the protein CASTGGLALYNEQFF.

The V gene is TRBV6-5, the J gene TRBJ2-7; D not certain. The CDR3 extends over 12 amino acids. V shed 10 bases and J shed 7 bases, with 17 bases lying between them. Germline V CDR1 and CDR2: MNHEY, SVGAGI. CDR3 coding DNA: TGTGCCACCACACACAATCCCCTAGAGCAGTACTTC. Residues: CATTHNPLEQYF.

J is TRBJ2-1 and V is TRBV2; D is ambiguous. V lost 3 bases to trimming and J lost 3 bases, with 0 bases between them. The length of the CDR3 is 11 residues. Germline V gene data show CDR1 as SNHLY and CDR2 as FYNNEI. The CDR3 coding sequence is TGTGCCAGCAGTGACTACAATGAGCAGTTCTTC. Translating it yields CASSDYNEQFF. The entire variable domain, with the rest obtained from reference TRBV2 and TRBJ2-1, is as follows: EPEVTQTPSHQVTQMGQEVILRCVPISNHLYFYWYRQILGQKVEFLVSFYNNEISEKSEIFDDQFSVERPDGSNFTLKIRSTKLEDSAMYFCASSDYNEQFFGPGTRLTVL.

The rearrangement uses TRBV7-6 and TRBJ1-5; D gene ambiguous. Per the germline V gene, CDR1 is SGHVS and CDR2 is FNYEAQ. Between the trimmed V and J ends, which lost 5 bases and 7 bases, there was a span of 12 bases. This CDR3 has 13 residues. The CDR3, as DNA: TGTGCCAGCAGCCCAAGCCCGATCCAGCCCCAGCATTTT. Its protein is CASSPSPIQPQHF.

The sample holds a few counts of this clone. The chain carries TRBV5-1 and TRBJ2-3; possible D gene TRBD2, 6 bases. The CDR3 consists of 17 residues. V was cut by 2 bases and J by 0 bases, with 16 bases left in between. Germline V gene lookup returns CDR1 SGHRS and CDR2 YFSETQ. CDR3 coding DNA: TGCGCCAGCAGCTTCGGCCCCTGGGCGGGAAGCACAGATACGCAGTATTTT. Its protein product is CASSFGPWAGSTDTQYF.

The CDR3 loop is CASSQALLSGETQYF. The CDR3 DNA sequence: TGCGCCAGCAGCCAAGCCCTGCTCTCCGGAGAGACCCAGTACTTC. The chain couples TRBV5-1 to TRBJ2-5, with D unresolved. The V gene's germline CDR1 is SGHRS and CDR2 YFSETQ. This CDR3 comprises 15 residues. Trimming stripped 4 bases from V and 4 bases from J, with 17 bases between.

The chain uses TRBV6-5 and TRBJ2-1, with TRBD1 matching 7 bases. With 11 bases clipped from V and 14 bases from J, the junction kept 6 bases outside the gene matches. CDR3 length: 9 amino acids. Germline lookup yields CDR1 MNHEY and CDR2 SVGAGI. CDR3 residues: CARHRGEFF. In DNA, the CDR3 is TGTGCCCGACACAGGGGTGAGTTCTTC.

The rearrangement uses TRBV5-1 and TRBJ2-7; unclear D gene. Deletions cut 4 bases from V and 0 bases from J, with 14 bases between. Germline V gives CDR1 SGHRS, CDR2 YFSETQ. This CDR3 has 15 residues. CDR3 loop: CASSRTGGSSYEQYF. CDR3 DNA: TGCGCCAGCAGCCGCACGGGCGGAAGCTCCTACGAGCAGTACTTC. The full variable domain, in which reference TRBV5-1 and TRBJ2-7 provide the parts outside the CDR3, is KAGVTQTPRYLIKTRGQQVTLSCSPISGHRSVSWYQQTPGQGLQFLFEYFSETQRNKGNFPGRFSGRQFSNSRSEMNVSTLELGDSALYLCASSRTGGSSYEQYFGPGTRLTVT.

The genes are TRBV29-1 and TRBJ2-5, with a weak D call TRBD2 (6 bases). Looked up from germline, CDR1 is SQVTM and CDR2 is ANQGSEA. The CDR3 has 14 amino acids. Trimming removed 5 bases at V and 2 bases at J, with 15 bases between. The CDR3 nucleotides read TGCAGCGTTTCTTCTCTAGCGCAACAAGAGACCCAGTACTTC. Its translation is CSVSSLAQQETQYF.

This clone was counted once. J is TRBJ2-7 and V is TRBV7-2, with D possibly matching TRBD1 (6 bases). The CDR3 sequence is 18 residues long. V was trimmed by 3 bases and J by 3 bases, leaving 24 bases between them. Germline V gives CDR1 SGHTA, CDR2 FQGNSA. CDR3 bases: TGTGCCAGCAGCTTTTCACCTATTGGGGGCTCCCGTTTCTACGAGCAGTACTTC. It codes for CASSFSPIGGSRFYEQYF.

The chain couples TRBV18 to TRBJ2-6; D may correspond to TRBD1 or TRBD2 (5 bases each). The CDR3 sequence is 16 residues long. V was cut by 0 bases and J by 4 bases, with 10 bases left in between. CDR1 is KGHSH, CDR2 LQKENI, per germline. The DNA of the CDR3 is TGTGCCAGCTCACCACCCCCGGGGCTCGGGGCCAACGTCCTGACTTTC. It specifies CASSPPPGLGANVLTF. Supplemented by reference TRBV18 and TRBJ2-6, the full variable domain reads NAGVMQNPRHLVRRRGQEARLRCSPMKGHSHVYWYRQLPEEGLKFMVYLQKENIIDESGMPKERFSAEFPKEGPSILRIQQVVRGDSAAYFCASSPPPGLGANVLTFGAGSRLTVL.

This clone appeared a few times. J is TRBJ2-1 and V is TRBV11-2; 7 bases map to TRBD1. V was pared by 2 bases and J by 4 bases, with 5 bases of the junction left unmatched. Germline V lookup: CDR1 SGHAT, CDR2 FQNNGV. The length of the CDR3 is 15 residues. The CDR3 bases are TGTGCCAGCAGCTTAATACAGGGGCGATACAATGAGCAGTTCTTC. Translated, it gives CASSLIQGRYNEQFF.

V is TRBV29-1 and J is TRBJ2-3; TRBD1 is a possible D gene (6 bases). This CDR3 spans 14 amino acids. V was trimmed by 4 bases and J by 1 base, leaving 12 bases between them. CDR1 and CDR2 from the germline V gene are SQVTM and ANQGSEA. CDR3 sequence (DNA): TGCAGCGTTGCGACCGCAGGGGGCACAGATACGCAGTATTTT. It codes for CSVATAGGTDTQYF.

By its share, this clone is medium-sized. This chain uses TRBV27 with TRBJ1-5; tentatively, D is TRBD1 (6 bases). CDR1 is MNHEY, CDR2 SMNVEV, per germline (reference sequence). This CDR3 has 16 residues. V lost 0 bases and J 4 bases, leaving 13 bases between the germline ends. The CDR3, as DNA: TGTGCCAGCAGTTTATCCCCGCCTCAGGGGAATCAGCCCCAGCATTTT. This sequence encodes CASSLSPPQGNQPQHF.

V is TRBV5-1 and J is TRBJ2-7; 8 bases are a match to TRBD2. Germline V CDR1 and CDR2: SGHRS, YFSETQ. The CDR3 length is 15 residues. The trim removed 1 base at V and 2 bases at J, leaving 5 bases unmatched. This CDR3 is CASSLFTGGPYEQYF. The CDR3 bases are TGCGCCAGCAGCTTGTTCACGGGAGGGCCCTACGAGCAGTACTTC.

This clone was detected a few times. This chain links TRBV27 with TRBJ2-7; tentatively, D is TRBD2 (5 bases). Deletions cut 5 bases from V and 2 bases from J, with 19 bases between. This CDR3 is built from 16 residues. Germline values: CDR1 MNHEY, CDR2 SMNVEV (reference sequence). In DNA, the CDR3 is TGTGCCAGCAGTCCGGAGAGAACGTCCGGGGCCTACGAGCAGTACTTC. It encodes CASSPERTSGAYEQYF.

V and J are TRBV28 and TRBJ2-2, with TRBD2 matching over 9 bases. The germline V gene encodes CDR1 MDHEN and CDR2 SYDVKM. The length of the CDR3 is 18 residues. After removal of 1 base from V and 13 bases from J, the junction contained 19 bases not matched to a gene. The CDR3 DNA is TGTGCCAGCAGTTTATTCGCAGCGGGAGGAACCCACACGTCTGTGCTGTTTTTT. Amino acid sequence: CASSLFAAGGTHTSVLFF.

The chain has TRBV6-5 and TRBJ2-7; no clear D. There are 14 residues in the CDR3. Between the trimmed V and J ends, which lost 1 base and 3 bases, there was a span of 10 bases. Germline V CDR1 and CDR2: MNHEY, SVGAGI. This CDR3 reads CASSYWERSYEQYF. Here the CDR3 DNA reads TGTGCCAGCAGTTACTGGGAACGGAGCTACGAGCAGTACTTC.

This clone has a handful of counts. The rearrangement uses TRBV18 and TRBJ2-1; D might be TRBD2 (6 bases). Trimming removed 2 bases at V and 7 bases at J, with 12 bases between. The germline V gene has CDR1 KGHSH and CDR2 LQKENI. This CDR3 region has 14 residues. DNA of the CDR3: TGTGCCAGCTCACCATCGGGACTGTCTAATGAGCAGTTCTTC. Residues: CASSPSGLSNEQFF.